This TCR beta chain was sequenced in a study of blood T cells in healthy people across ages. Regarding the study as a whole: While age rose, TCR beta diversity per million T cells dropped in a roughly linear way.

Donors each provided roughly 11 milliliters of peripheral blood. This clonotype came up a few times. Its specificity is not known. CDR1 and CDR2 (germline): MDHEN, SYDVKM. This CDR3 is built from 15 residues. Trimming shortened V by 4 bases and J by 6 bases, and 18 bases separated the two germline ends. A sample-barcoded 5' primer and a J-beta primer mix were used in a second PCR of about 7 to 12 cycles. Each CDR3 protein is one row after TCRdb ran MiXCR on the 5' RACE reads. This table holds about 800,000 distinct CDR3 sequences, approximately 25% found once. This sample was also put to use in a study of T cells of mothers and their children. That source adds: Thymic selection molds TCR recombination output in a comparable way in related and unrelated pairs.

This receptor was taken from a boy aged 5-17 years in good health. Sequenced input: blood. The chain combines TRBV28 with TRBJ1-1; tentatively, D is TRBD1 (6 bases). In DNA form, the CDR3 reads TGTGCCAGCAGTTCGATAAGGGGGATGCGCGCTGAAGCTTTCTTT. Translation gives CASSSIRGMRAEAFF.